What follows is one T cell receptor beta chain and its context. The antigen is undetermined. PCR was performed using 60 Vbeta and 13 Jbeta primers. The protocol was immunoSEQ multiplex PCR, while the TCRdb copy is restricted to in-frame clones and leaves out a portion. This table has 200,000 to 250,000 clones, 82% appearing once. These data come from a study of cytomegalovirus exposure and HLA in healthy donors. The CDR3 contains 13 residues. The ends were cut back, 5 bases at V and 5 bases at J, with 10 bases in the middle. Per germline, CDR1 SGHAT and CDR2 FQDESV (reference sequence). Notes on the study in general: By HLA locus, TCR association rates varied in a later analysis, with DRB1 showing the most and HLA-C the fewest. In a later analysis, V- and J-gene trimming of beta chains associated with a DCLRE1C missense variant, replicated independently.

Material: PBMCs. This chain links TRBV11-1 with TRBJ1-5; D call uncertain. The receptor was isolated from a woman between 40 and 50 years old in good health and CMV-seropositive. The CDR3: CASSISGDQPQHF. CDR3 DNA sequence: TGTGCCAGCAGCATCAGTGGTGATCAGCCCCAGCATTTT.